The clone carrying this TCR beta chain was observed a few times. The entry originates in a study of brain T cells in children with intractable seizures. Assay: immunoSEQ multiplex PCR; the TCRdb copy retains only in-frame clones and omits some. The profile shows around 340,000 clones, nearly 95% of them singletons. Time point indicated: blood from clinic visit 5 months post-surgery; TSC patient then seizure free. The sequencing used peripheral blood, collected roughly 5 months after surgery. The clonotype was recovered from a boy under three years old with tuberous sclerosis and intractable seizures.

DNA of the CDR3: TGTGCCAGCAGCTTCGGTTTGCTCCAGCCCCAGCATTTT. This gives the protein CASSFGLLQPQHF. This sequence joins TRBV7-8 and TRBJ1-5; D is unclear. In germline, CDR1 is SGHVS, CDR2 FQNEAQ. Trimming shortened V by 3 bases and J by 7 bases, and 10 bases separated the two germline ends. The CDR3 totals 13 residues.